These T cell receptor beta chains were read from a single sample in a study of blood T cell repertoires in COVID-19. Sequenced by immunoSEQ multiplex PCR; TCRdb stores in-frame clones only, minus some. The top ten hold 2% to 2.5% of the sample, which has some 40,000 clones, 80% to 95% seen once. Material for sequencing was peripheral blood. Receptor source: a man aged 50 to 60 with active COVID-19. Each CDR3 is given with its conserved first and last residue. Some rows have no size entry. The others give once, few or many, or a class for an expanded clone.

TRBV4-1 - CASSQGPGGAGNEQFF
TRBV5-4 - CASSSTTGNYEQYF
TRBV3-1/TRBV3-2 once CASSQLWDTIYEQYF
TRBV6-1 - CASSAPLGQGKRTEAFF
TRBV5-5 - CASSLPGKDEQFF
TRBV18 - CASSPFADSTTNEKLFF
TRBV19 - CASSINRNTEAFF
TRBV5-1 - CASSKERDTYGYTF
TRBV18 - CASSPPSGSKNIQYF
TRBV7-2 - CASSLRTLTGTGNTIYF
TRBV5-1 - CASSLNKETQYF
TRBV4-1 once CASSQDRGRTGNTIYF
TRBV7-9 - CASTLGTRNTEAFF
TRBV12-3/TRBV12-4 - CASSLAGLYEQYF
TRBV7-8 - CASSFLTYEQYF
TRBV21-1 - CASSKESDRATKNIQYF
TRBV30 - CAWSLRGPLRSGNTIYF
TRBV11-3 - CASSSRDRPLEAFF
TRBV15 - CATSRGDSWNYGYTF
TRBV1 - CTSRQREDSYNEQFF
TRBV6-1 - CASSFQGGTDTQYF
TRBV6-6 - CASSYGGAEAFF
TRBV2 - CASSPVKQETQYF
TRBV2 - CASRETSGITDTQYF
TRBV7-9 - CASKKGPEEQFF
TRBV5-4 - CASSLVTSGRGYEQYF
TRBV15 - CATSRNPSRDSSLF
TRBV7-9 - CASSWTAEETQYF
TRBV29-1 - CSVDRIYRAPTEAFF
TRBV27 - CASSFSARRGNTIYF
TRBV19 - CASSIATTSTDTQYF
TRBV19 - CASGAWGRSNQPQHF
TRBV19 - CASSSNRADTQYF
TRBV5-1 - CASSANSGRGNTEAFF
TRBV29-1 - CSVGHYRSYEQYF
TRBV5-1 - CASGARVGLNTEAFF
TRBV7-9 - CASSPFTGYYTF
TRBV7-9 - CASSSYDRNTEAFF
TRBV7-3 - CASSLPGTEAFF
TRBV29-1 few CSVRSGYSYEQYF
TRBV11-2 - CASSPVGGTEAFF
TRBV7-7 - CASSAGWTSGVTGELFF
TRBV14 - CASRLGGGVDEQYF
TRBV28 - CASSFYGLNTEAFF
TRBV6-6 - CASSYLSSGNQPQHF
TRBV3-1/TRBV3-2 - CASSQDSASGGETQYF
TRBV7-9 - CASSLGAGTYDYGYTF
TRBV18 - CASSPPNRVSGELFF